This T cell receptor beta chain was identified during a study of T cell responses to AZD1222 COVID-19 vaccine. Study-level points and caveats: Spike-wide coverage was observed for vaccine-associated CD4 TCRs, with dominant responses at 160-218 and 743-854. Unmutated variant regions are reportedly targeted by nearly half of spike-specific TCRs.

Produced via immunoSEQ multiplex PCR; TCRdb's table is partial and in-frame only. The sample has about 130,000 clones, 65% to 90% seen once. For this clone: Its cognate antigen is unknown.

Germline values: CDR1 SGHTA, CDR2 FQGTGA. This CDR3 contains 16 residues. Trimming left V 5 bases short and J 2 bases short, with 16 bases between. This sequence originates from an adult who received the MenACWY meningococcal vaccine as a control. This chain links TRBV7-3 with TRBJ2-1; TRBD2 might be the D (5 bases). The starting material was peripheral blood, obtained 28 days after the second dose of the MenACWY control vaccine. The CDR3 is CASSPWTGRTYNEQFF. The CDR3 nucleotides read TGTGCCAGCAGCCCCTGGACGGGAAGGACCTACAATGAGCAGTTCTTC.